The 23 T cell receptor beta chains listed next were all sequenced from one sample in a study of T cells in Graves' hyperthyroidism and ophthalmopathy. RNA transcripts served as the template for amplifying TCR beta CDR3 regions. The primer set for the first-round RT-PCR of the TCR CDR3 was HTBI. TCRdb recomputed calls from the multiplex PCR reads with MiXCR, one row per CDR3 protein. The table lists roughly 560,000 distinct CDR3 sequences, about 15% of them singletons. The specimen was blood. The source is a woman aged 40 to 50 with Graves' ophthalmopathy.

This clonotype occurred many times. CDR3 region: CASSPQRDLEQYF. The DNA of the CDR3 is TGTGCCAGCAGTCCCCAGCGGGATCTCGAGCAGTACTTC. The chain has TRBV6-1 and TRBJ2-7, with 7 bases fitting TRBD2. Germline V gene sequence: CDR1 MNHNS, CDR2 SASEGT. The trim removed 5 bases at V and 6 bases at J, leaving 7 bases unmatched. The CDR3 extends over 13 amino acids.

This clonotype was counted ten times or more. The J gene is TRBJ2-5, the V gene TRBV20-1; D possibly corresponds to TRBD2 (6 bases). The V gene's germline CDR1 is DFQATT and CDR2 SNEGSKA (reference sequence). The CDR3 is 14 residues long. The germline V and J ends were trimmed by 0 bases and 5 bases, with 13 bases remaining between them. The CDR3 region is CSARDLLAGETQYF. The CDR3 DNA reads TGCAGTGCTAGAGACCTACTAGCCGGGGAGACCCAGTACTTC.

At least ten counts were recorded for this clonotype. The chain recombines TRBV6-2 or TRBV6-3 with TRBJ2-5, with D perhaps TRBD2 (5 bases). Germline V gene sequence: CDR1 MNHEY, CDR2 SVGEGT. Trimming removed 5 bases at V and 2 bases at J, with 18 bases between. The CDR3 is 16 residues long. The CDR3 protein is CASSHPYYRLQETQYF. CDR3 DNA sequence: TGTGCCAGCAGTCACCCCTATTACAGACTACAAGAGACCCAGTACTTC.

The chain couples TRBV6-2 or TRBV6-3 to TRBJ1-2; 12 bases line up with TRBD1. The CDR3 contains 15 residues. Germline V gene data show CDR1 as MNHEY and CDR2 as SVGEGT. V gave up 8 bases and J gave up 6 bases; unmatched junction bases: 10. The CDR3 nucleotides read TGTGCCAGCTTTCGAGTCGGGGACAGGGGGCATGGCTACACCTTC. Protein product: CASFRVGDRGHGYTF.

The V gene is TRBV18, the J gene TRBJ1-1; no clear D. This CDR3 comprises 12 residues. The V gene's germline CDR1 is KGHSH and CDR2 LQKENI. Trimming shortened V by 6 bases and J by 7 bases, and 12 bases separated the two germline ends. CDR3 loop: CASSPDVDEAFF. CDR3 bases: TGTGCCAGCTCCCCGGACGTCGATGAAGCTTTCTTT.

The chain recombines TRBV2 with TRBJ2-4; D may match TRBD1 or TRBD2 (5 bases each). The germline CDR1 and CDR2 sequences are SNHLY and FYNNEI. V was cut by 6 bases and J by 1 base, with 13 bases left in between. The CDR3 contains 15 residues. CDR3 sequence: CASRWDLLAKNIQYF. DNA for the CDR3: TGTGCCAGCAGATGGGACCTTCTGGCCAAAAACATTCAGTACTTC.

This clonotype was recorded many times. The J gene is TRBJ2-7, the V gene TRBV24-1; D perhaps matches TRBD2 (5 bases). V gave up 5 bases and J gave up 5 bases, with 12 bases separating them. There are 13 residues in the CDR3. Germline CDR1 is KGHDR and CDR2 is SFDVKD. CDR3 sequence reads: CATSGGVFDEQYF. For the CDR3, the DNA is TGTGCCACCAGTGGGGGAGTTTTCGACGAGCAGTACTTC.

This clonotype was seen ten or more times. CDR3 in amino acids: CASSYATKETQYF. The DNA of the CDR3 is TGTGCCAGCAGCTATGCAACGAAAGAGACCCAGTACTTC. This rearrangement joins TRBV11-2 to TRBJ2-5; D uncertain. Trimming pared 4 bases from V and 3 bases from J, leaving 9 bases between. Germline lookup yields CDR1 SGHAT and CDR2 FQNNGV. The CDR3 runs to 13 residues.

Ten or more counts support this clonotype. V gene TRBV19 combines with J gene TRBJ1-2, with D perhaps matching TRBD1 (6 bases). Germline lookup yields CDR1 LNHDA and CDR2 SQIVND (reference sequence). The CDR3 is made up of 12 amino acids. V shed 7 bases and J shed 7 bases, with 13 bases lying between them. CDR3 nucleotides: TGTGCCAGTAATACAGGAGGGGGTGGCTACACCTTC. Its translation: CASNTGGGGYTF.

This clonotype was found many times. This sequence may be a read error, since a much larger clone differs from it by one base. This chain links TRBV2 with TRBJ2-7, with D unclear. Trimming stripped 6 bases from V and 3 bases from J, with 6 bases between. CDR3 length: 11 residues. Germline CDR1 and CDR2: SNHLY and FYNNEI. The CDR3 loop is CASRWGYEQYF. The CDR3 nucleotides read TGTGCCAGCAGGTGGGGCTACGAGCAGTACTTC. Variable domain in full (rest from reference TRBV2 and TRBJ2-7): EPEVTQTPSHQVTQMGQEVILRCVPISNHLYFYWYRQILGQKVEFLVSFYNNEISEKSEIFDDQFSVERPDGSNFTLKIRSTKLEDSAMYFCASRWGYEQYFGPGTRLTVT.

This clonotype was seen ten or more times. The DNA of the CDR3 is TGTGCCAGCAGCTCAATTGTGGACGGGGGCGGCGGGGAGCTGTTTTTT. This gives the protein CASSSIVDGGGGELFF. The chain employs TRBV13 and TRBJ2-2, with D possibly called TRBD1 or TRBD2 (6 bases each). Trimming pared 4 bases from V and 7 bases from J, leaving 19 bases between. Germline lookup yields CDR1 PRHDT and CDR2 FYEKMQ (reference sequence). The CDR3 length is 16 residues.

This clonotype was detected ten times or more. The genes are TRBV20-1 and TRBJ2-7, with TRBD2 as a possible D gene (6 bases). Looked up from germline, CDR1 is DFQATT and CDR2 is SNEGSKA (reference sequence). This CDR3 contains 16 residues. Deletions cut 1 base from V and 7 bases from J, with 23 bases between. In nucleotides, the CDR3 is TGCAGTGCTAGAGCCCCTAGAGGAGGGAGCGGGTGGGAGCAGTACTTC. Translation: CSARAPRGGSGWEQYF.

The sample holds a few counts of this clonotype. This rearrangement joins TRBV11-1 to TRBJ2-7, with D perhaps TRBD2 (7 bases). Germline CDR1 SGHAT, CDR2 FQDESV (reference sequence). V shed 4 bases and J shed 0 bases, with 19 bases lying between them. The CDR3 spans 17 residues. The CDR3 region has the DNA TGTGCCAGCAGCTCAACGTACAGGGACTACAGCTCCTACGAGCAGTACTTC. Translation: CASSSTYRDYSSYEQYF.

The rearrangement joins TRBV2 to TRBJ2-7; possibly TRBD2 for D (5 bases). Germline CDR1 and CDR2: SNHLY and FYNNEI. The V gene lost 4 bases and the J gene lost 2 bases, with 12 bases spanning the gap. CDR3 length: 14 amino acids. In DNA form, the CDR3 reads TGTGCCAGCAGTGCGGACCGGGGAACCTACGAGCAGTACTTC. This encodes CASSADRGTYEQYF.

This clonotype was counted at least ten times. This chain uses TRBV7-2 with TRBJ2-5; TRBD1 might be the D (6 bases). Germline CDR1 SGHTA, CDR2 FQGNSA. Trimming removed 4 bases at V and 0 bases at J, with 15 bases between. The CDR3 contains 16 residues. CDR3 amino acids: CASSSRDNSYQETQYF. As DNA, the CDR3 is TGTGCCAGCAGCTCCCGGGACAATTCGTACCAAGAGACCCAGTACTTC.

In its sample, this clonotype was seen many times. The chain couples TRBV7-2 to TRBJ2-3; D may be TRBD2 (5 bases). Germline CDR1 SGHTA, CDR2 FQGNSA. Trimming removed 8 bases at V and 0 bases at J, with 12 bases between. The CDR3 has 14 amino acids. DNA of the CDR3: TGTGCCAGCGGGCGGGCTACTAGCACAGATACGCAGTATTTT. It translates to CASGRATSTDTQYF.

This clonotype came up many times. The rearrangement links TRBV20-1 to TRBJ2-7; D might be TRBD2 (6 bases). V dropped 1 base and J dropped 4 bases, with 8 bases sitting between them. Looked up from germline, CDR1 is DFQATT and CDR2 is SNEGSKA (reference sequence). The CDR3 has 12 residues. The CDR3, as DNA: TGCAGTGCTAGAGTAGCGGCGTACGAGCAGTACTTC. This gives the protein CSARVAAYEQYF.

In its sample, this clonotype was seen many times. The chain couples TRBV6-5 to TRBJ1-2; D is possibly TRBD1 (5 bases). The CDR3 length is 15 residues. Germline V gene data show CDR1 as MNHEY and CDR2 as SVGAGI. Trimming removed 2 bases from V and 4 bases from J, with 14 bases in between. In DNA form, the CDR3 reads TGTGCCAGCAGTTACCAAACCGGGACGGCCTATGGCTACACCTTC. Amino acid sequence: CASSYQTGTAYGYTF.

This clonotype showed up many times. This rearrangement joins TRBV4-1 to TRBJ2-5, with D hard to call. The CDR3 is 15 residues long. Germline-derived CDR1 and CDR2 are MGHRA and YSYEKL. V lost 1 base and J lost 5, with 14 bases in between. The CDR3 loop is CASSQGFGFRETQYF. In DNA form, the CDR3 reads TGCGCCAGCAGCCAAGGATTCGGGTTTAGGGAGACCCAGTACTTC.

This clonotype was seen a handful of times. The rearrangement joins TRBV7-3 to TRBJ1-5; the D is unclear. This CDR3 has 14 residues. Looked up from germline, CDR1 is SGHTA and CDR2 is FQGTGA. Between the trimmed V and J ends, which lost 8 bases and 2 bases, there was a span of 13 bases. Here the CDR3 DNA reads TGTGCCAGCTCCCTTTTGAGGGGCAATCAGCCCCAGCATTTT. Encoded protein: CASSLLRGNQPQHF. The full variable domain, with the rest looked up from reference TRBV7-3 and TRBJ1-5, is GAGVSQTPSNKVTEKGKYVELRCDPISGHTALYWYRQSLGQGPEFLIYFQGTGAADDSGLPNDRFFAVRPEGSVSTLKIQRTERGDSAVYLCASSLLRGNQPQHFGDGTRLSIL.

This clonotype was seen at least ten times. The chain uses TRBV12-3 or TRBV12-4 and TRBJ2-5; TRBD1 agrees at 10 bases. V trimming: 6 bases; J trimming: 5 bases; junction bases outside the gene matches: 6. This CDR3 spans 14 amino acids. CDR3 region: CASSAGTGVETQYF. In DNA, the CDR3 is TGTGCCAGCAGCGCCGGGACAGGGGTGGAGACCCAGTACTTC.

This clonotype was seen many times. The gene calls are TRBV6-1 and TRBJ2-7; D possibly corresponds to TRBD2 (6 bases). The CDR3 is 16 amino acids. Trimming stripped 0 bases from V and 0 bases from J, with 12 bases between. Germline loops: CDR1 MNHNS, CDR2 SASEGT. CDR3 sequence reads: CASSEALTSYSYEQYF. The DNA for the CDR3 is TGTGCCAGCAGTGAAGCGCTTACTAGCTACTCCTACGAGCAGTACTTC.

V gene TRBV19 combines with J gene TRBJ1-3, with D uncertain. Per germline, CDR1 LNHDA and CDR2 SQIVND (reference sequence). V was cut by 0 bases and J by 0 bases, with 12 bases left in between. This CDR3 comprises 17 residues. DNA for the CDR3: TGTGCCAGTAGTATAGAACACAATCCGTTCTCTGGAAACACCATATATTTT. Amino acids: CASSIEHNPFSGNTIYF. Looking up the rest from reference TRBV19 and TRBJ1-3 gives the full variable domain: DGGITQSPKYLFRKEGQNVTLSCEQNLNHDAMYWYRQDPGQGLRLIYYSQIVNDFQKGDIAEGYSVSREKKESFPLTVTSAQKNPTAFYLCASSIEHNPFSGNTIYFGEGSWLTVV.